This T cell receptor (beta chain) was sequenced in a study of blood T cell repertoires in COVID-19 (dated by TCRdb to the early 2020s). For the study in its entirety: The collaborator samples originated in the United States, Italy and Spain and spanned the acute and convalescent phases of COVID-19. The material from the prospective study consisted of cDNA or gDNA derived from T cells, B-cell-depleted T cells, or PBMCs. Deeply sampled blood TCRbeta repertoires from subjects exposed to, actively infected with, or recovered from COVID-19 were included in the dataset. The repertoires were released in a freely available public database meant as a resource for research on the immune response to SARS-CoV-2. The samples were drawn from two sources: the first 160 participants of the ongoing ImmuneRACE study, and 1,200 or so subjects contributed by 6 global collaborators. Nearly every sample came with metadata listing a de-identified subject ID, COVID-19 status, age in years and sex. HLA class I and class II types, where available, came from metadata supplied by the sample provider rather than from assay-based typing. Here is what the overall study found, with its caveats: The amount of clinical and demographic metadata varied by source and participant and was provided uncurated.

One collaborating source in Seattle enrolled patients during active infection and followed them longitudinally through the course of disease. The collaborating institutions used their own protocols to collect whole blood in K2EDTA tubes. For TCRbeta analysis, collaborator samples were shipped as frozen whole blood, as isolated PBMCs, or as DNA extracted from either sample type. Comments on this clone: What antigen it recognizes has not been identified. Base qualities are missing; no much larger clone stands one base away.

CDR1 is given as MGHRA and CDR2 as YSYEKL, both from the germline V gene. Counted from cysteine to phenylalanine, this CDR3 has 15 amino acids. Only CDR3 DNA remains: 45 bases, in frame from the first base. V is reduced by 0 bases and J by 6 bases, leaving a spacing of 14 bases between them. TCRbeta CDR3 regions were amplified from genomic DNA using the immunoSEQ Assay, a bias-controlled multiplex PCR. The published analysis was carried out like this. The number of nucleated cells in each sample was estimated by amplification of reference gene primers within the assay. Sequence reads were collapsed and filtered to measure the absolute abundance of every unique TCRbeta CDR3 rearrangement. For each sample, productive Simpson clonality was calculated by taking the square root of Simpson's diversity index across productive rearrangements. Sourced from immuneACCESS, this table was stored by TCRdb with only in-frame sequences that have V and J called. A share of the clones is absent; for the studies checked, an unresolved V gene accounts for under half, and the remainder has no known explanation. The V and J calls and clone size are taken from that table; D and trimming were inferred from the DNA. Here the sample has approximately 230,000 clones; approximately 89% occur a single time. Together, the top ten hold roughly 6.8% of the sample.

Input material: peripheral blood. This TCR derives from a woman in her twenties or thirties with COVID-19, enrolled during active disease. The chain links TRBV4-1 with TRBJ1-2; a confident D gene designation cannot be given. CDR3 reads: CASSQDVAEADGYTF. DNA sequence: TGCGCCAGCAGCCAAGATGTTGCAGAGGCTGATGGCTACACCTTC.